A single TCR beta chain is shown here with its context. This sample is part of a study of blood T cell repertoires in COVID-19. Across the whole study: Donors in the United States, Italy and Spain gave samples during acute or convalescent COVID-19. The analysed material was cDNA or gDNA that came from T cells, B-cell-depleted T cells, or PBMCs.

Study processing details: Reference gene primer amplification in the assay estimated nucleated cell counts. Assay: immunoSEQ multiplex PCR; the TCRdb copy retains only in-frame clones and omits some. V, J and clone size are those of that table, while D and trimming were read from the DNA. The sample carries about 35,000 clones, 88% recorded once. The sequence was obtained from a human donor in a cohort sampled during active COVID-19. Specimen: peripheral blood.

The CDR3 protein is CATSRDRGQNRYEQYF. DNA of the CDR3: TGTGCCACCAGCAGAGATCGGGGACAGAATCGGTACGAGCAGTACTTC. The rearrangement uses TRBV15 and TRBJ2-7, with 7 positions matching TRBD1. This CDR3 contains 16 residues. Germline CDR1 LNHNV, CDR2 YYDKDF (reference sequence). Trimming removed 0 bases from V and 4 bases from J; junction bases left unmatched: 9.